These 29 T cell receptor beta chains were sequenced from one sample in a study of blood T cells in healthy people across ages. Sample-barcoded 5' priming and a J-beta primer mix drove a second PCR of roughly 7 to 11 cycles. MiXCR was run by TCRdb on the 5' RACE reads, yielding one entry per CDR3 protein. The sample holds 850,000 to 1,100,000 distinct CDR3 sequences, less than 45% seen once. Material: blood. Receptors originate from a man between 18 and 29 years old in good health.

This clonotype has only a few counts. V and J are TRBV27 and TRBJ1-1; D is uncertain. The CDR3 is made up of 12 amino acids. Trimming removed 5 bases at V and 3 bases at J, with 7 bases between. Germline V CDR1 and CDR2: MNHEY, SMNVEV (reference sequence). Here the CDR3 DNA reads TGTGCCAGCAGTAAACAAGACACTGAAGCTTTCTTT. This translates into CASSKQDTEAFF.

In this sample, this clonotype turned up a few times. The rearrangement links TRBV10-3 to TRBJ2-5; D remains ambiguous. The CDR3 runs 13 residues. V lost 10 bases and J lost 5, with 17 bases in between. CDR1 is ENHRY, CDR2 SYGVKD, per germline. The CDR3 here is CATKADVKETQYF. CDR3 nucleotides: TGTGCCACAAAAGCCGATGTTAAGGAGACCCAGTACTTC.

The chain joins TRBV20-1 to TRBJ1-1; D possibly corresponds to TRBD1 (5 bases). The CDR3 length is 12 residues. CDR1 DFQATT and CDR2 SNEGSKA come from the germline V gene (reference sequence). Trimming shortened V by 6 bases and J by 6 bases, and 14 bases separated the two germline ends. The CDR3 here is CSARYRGSEAFF. In DNA, the CDR3 is TGCAGTGCCAGATATAGGGGCTCTGAAGCTTTCTTT.

The chain employs TRBV4-1 and TRBJ2-3, with D possibly TRBD2 on 6 matching bases. This CDR3 comprises 21 residues. The germline V gene has CDR1 MGHRA and CDR2 YSYEKL. Between the trimmed V and J ends, which lost 7 bases and 0 bases, there was a span of 32 bases. DNA for the CDR3: TGCGCCAGCAACCCTCCTCCCCGTGCCAGCGGGCGTGTAGATAGCACAGATACGCAGTATTTT. Translation: CASNPPPRASGRVDSTDTQYF.

The chain links TRBV5-1 to TRBJ1-1; D is uncertain. The CDR3 consists of 14 residues. Trimming left V 1 base short and J 6 bases short, with 13 bases between. Germline CDR1 and CDR2: SGHRS and YFSETQ. The CDR3 loop reads CASSLLPADSEAFF. The CDR3 region has the DNA TGCGCCAGCAGCTTGCTTCCGGCCGATTCTGAAGCTTTCTTT.

V and J are TRBV14 and TRBJ2-1; 10 bases match TRBD1. The CDR3 spans 16 residues. V shed 0 bases, J shed 8 bases, and the junction held 7 bases outside the gene matches. The germline V gene encodes CDR1 SGHDN and CDR2 FVKESK. The CDR3 protein is CASSQDGTGEEDEQFF. The CDR3 DNA is TGTGCCAGCAGCCAAGATGGGACAGGGGAGGAGGATGAGCAGTTCTTC.

This clonotype was recorded a few times. The genes are TRBV7-9 and TRBJ2-2; tentatively, D is TRBD1 (6 bases). Trimming stripped 9 bases from V and 0 bases from J, with 17 bases between. The CDR3 runs 16 residues. The germline V gene encodes CDR1 SEHNR and CDR2 FQNEAQ (reference sequence). In DNA, the CDR3 is TGTGCCAGTGTAAACTCCCAGGGGACGAACACCGGGGAGCTGTTTTTT. This sequence encodes CASVNSQGTNTGELFF.

There are a few counts of this clonotype. J is TRBJ1-1 and V is TRBV12-3 or TRBV12-4; D uncertain. The CDR3 extends over 14 amino acids. Trimming left V 5 bases short and J 2 bases short, with 12 bases between. CDR3 coding DNA: TGTGCCAGCAGTGAGACCGACGCTAACACTGAAGCTTTCTTT. Amino acid sequence: CASSETDANTEAFF.

V gene TRBV4-2 combines with J gene TRBJ1-4, with D unclear. This CDR3 region has 15 residues. Between the trimmed V and J ends, which lost 1 base and 3 bases, there was a span of 9 bases. CDR1 is LGHNA and CDR2 is YNFKEQ in the germline V gene. CDR3 sequence (DNA): TGTGCCAGCAGCCAAGTTCCAAGCCCTAATGAAAAACTGTTTTTT. Translated, it gives CASSQVPSPNEKLFF.

This clonotype was found a few times. The J gene is TRBJ2-3, the V gene TRBV20-1; D is possibly TRBD2 (5 bases). This CDR3 has 14 residues. Trimming took 3 bases from V and 3 from J, leaving 13 bases between them. The germline gives CDR1 DFQATT, CDR2 SNEGSKA (reference sequence). CDR3 loop: CSARRAGLTDTQYF. The CDR3 region has the DNA TGCAGTGCTAGGCGGGCAGGCCTTACAGATACGCAGTATTTT.

This clonotype was counted only a few times. This sequence joins TRBV7-9 and TRBJ1-2; tentatively, D is TRBD1 (6 bases). Germline CDR1 is SEHNR and CDR2 is FQNEAQ (reference sequence). V lost 8 bases to trimming and J lost 2 bases, with 12 bases between them. This CDR3 is built from 13 residues. CDR3 region: CASARGQNYGYTF. CDR3 in DNA: TGTGCCAGCGCCAGGGGCCAGAACTATGGCTACACCTTC.

V usage is TRBV9 and J usage is TRBJ2-1, with D maybe TRBD1 (6 bases). CDR1 SGDLS and CDR2 YYNGEE come from the germline V gene. V lost 3 bases, J lost 7 bases, and 17 bases lay in between. The length of the CDR3 is 15 residues. CDR3 protein: CASSATSGVWNEQFF. The CDR3 bases are TGTGCCAGCAGCGCGACCTCAGGGGTCTGGAATGAGCAGTTCTTC.

The chain uses TRBV4-3 and TRBJ2-7; no reliable D call. Per germline, CDR1 LGHNA and CDR2 YSLEER. This CDR3 comprises 15 residues. The V and J ends lost 0 bases and 0 bases respectively, with 9 bases between them. The CDR3 DNA sequence: TGCGCCAGCAGCCAAGAACGCGCTTCCTCCTACGAGCAGTACTTC. This gives the protein CASSQERASSYEQYF.

V is TRBV2 and J is TRBJ1-4, with D uncertain. Germline CDR1 and CDR2: SNHLY and FYNNEI. Trimming stripped 2 bases from V and 0 bases from J, with 4 bases between. The CDR3 extends over 14 amino acids. CDR3 sequence (DNA): TGTGCCAGCAGTGAACCTGCAACTAATGAAAAACTGTTTTTT. Protein sequence: CASSEPATNEKLFF.

CDR3 protein: CASSERDRQETQYF. The CDR3 region has the DNA TGTGCCAGCAGCGAGAGGGACAGACAAGAGACCCAGTACTTC. The chain combines TRBV9 with TRBJ2-5; 7 bases map to TRBD1. Germline trimming cut 3 bases from V and 2 bases from J; bases unmatched to any gene: 4. The CDR3 is made up of 14 amino acids. The V gene's germline CDR1 is SGDLS and CDR2 YYNGEE.

The chain carries TRBV5-5 and TRBJ2-3; 7 bases are shared with TRBD2. The germline V gene encodes CDR1 SGHKS and CDR2 YYEKEE (reference sequence). V was pared by 3 bases and J by 1 base, with 8 bases of the junction left unmatched. The CDR3 runs 16 residues. The CDR3 nucleotides are TGTGCCAGCAGCTCAGGCCGGGAGGTGGGCACAGATACGCAGTATTTT. It encodes CASSSGREVGTDTQYF.

The J gene is TRBJ1-2, the V gene TRBV24-1; possibly TRBD1 for D (5 bases). Per germline, CDR1 KGHDR and CDR2 SFDVKD. With 1 base removed from V and 4 bases from J, the gap between germline ends came to 6 bases. The CDR3 loop spans 13 amino acids. CDR3 amino acids: CATSDFQGYGYTF. CDR3 sequence (DNA): TGTGCCACCAGTGATTTCCAGGGCTATGGCTACACCTTC.

The rearrangement uses TRBV5-1 and TRBJ2-7; D call uncertain. The J call is uncertain, as TRBJ2-5 better fits the DNA end. The CDR3 covers 13 residues. Germline CDR1 SGHRS, CDR2 YFSETQ. The DNA for the CDR3 is TGCGCCAGCAGCTTGGAAGACCTACAGACCCAGTACTTC. Its protein is CASSLEDLQTQYF.

The V gene is TRBV4-3, the J gene TRBJ2-3, with D possibly TRBD1 on 6 matching bases. The CDR3 runs to 17 residues. Trimming cost V 0 bases and J 1 base, with 14 bases left between them. The germline gives CDR1 LGHNA, CDR2 YSLEER. The CDR3 spells CASSQESPGVGTDTQYF. The DNA for the CDR3 is TGCGCCAGCAGCCAAGAATCCCCAGGGGTCGGCACAGATACGCAGTATTTT.

The genes are TRBV28 and TRBJ1-1, with TRBD1 as a possible D gene (6 bases). Trimming pared 7 bases from V and 3 bases from J, leaving 12 bases between. The CDR3 has 13 amino acids. The V gene's germline CDR1 is MDHEN and CDR2 SYDVKM. The CDR3 nucleotides read TGTGCCAGCATCCACCCAGGGGACACTGAAGCTTTCTTT. As protein: CASIHPGDTEAFF.

The sample holds many counts of this clonotype. The gene calls are TRBV12-3 or TRBV12-4 and TRBJ1-2; D unclear. V was clipped by 1 base and J by 3 bases, with 9 bases between them. The CDR3 is 14 amino acids. The chain's CDR3 is CASSLGSAYYGYTF. CDR3 nucleotides: TGTGCCAGCAGTTTAGGATCCGCGTACTATGGCTACACCTTC.

This clonotype was seen a handful of times. This chain connects TRBV14 to TRBJ1-2; D is uncertain. The CDR3 contains 12 residues. From germline, CDR1 is SGHDN and CDR2 FVKESK. V was pared by 1 base and J by 6 bases, with 6 bases between. CDR3 DNA sequence: TGTGCCAGCAGCCAAGTGGGGAATGGCTACACCTTC. It encodes CASSQVGNGYTF.

This chain uses TRBV20-1 with TRBJ1-1; no definite D call. CDR3 length: 13 residues. V dropped 3 bases and J dropped 1 base, with 9 bases sitting between them. The germline CDR1 and CDR2 sequences are DFQATT and SNEGSKA (reference sequence). The CDR3 loop is CSASQPANTEAFF. The CDR3 DNA is TGCAGTGCTAGTCAGCCAGCGAACACTGAAGCTTTCTTT.

V and J are TRBV9 and TRBJ2-7, with D perhaps TRBD2 (5 bases). The CDR3 contains 15 residues. Trimming stripped 1 base from V and 1 base from J, with 12 bases between. Germline CDR1 and CDR2: SGDLS and YYNGEE. The CDR3 DNA is TGTGCCAGCAGCGTATCAGCGGTTAAATCCTACGAGCAGTACTTC. Protein product: CASSVSAVKSYEQYF.

The V call is TRBV3-1, the J call TRBJ1-5, with a possible D match to TRBD1 (6 bases). This CDR3 has 18 amino acids. Germline V gene data show CDR1 as LGHDT and CDR2 as YNNKEL (reference sequence). V lost 0 bases and J lost 4, with 19 bases in between. CDR3 protein: CASSQDVLGGVKNQPQHF. CDR3 DNA: TGTGCCAGCAGCCAAGACGTCTTAGGGGGAGTGAAAAATCAGCCCCAGCATTTT.

This clonotype was picked up a small number of times. The chain employs TRBV6-5 and TRBJ2-1; maybe TRBD1 (6 bases). Germline V gene data show CDR1 as MNHEY and CDR2 as SVGAGI. The CDR3 is 15 amino acids. Trimming shortened V by 0 bases and J by 8 bases, and 14 bases separated the two germline ends. This chain's CDR3 is CASSYSRDRNDEQFF. CDR3 sequence (DNA): TGTGCCAGCAGTTACTCGAGAGACAGGAACGATGAGCAGTTCTTC.

This clonotype was observed a few times. V is TRBV6-2 or TRBV6-3 and J is TRBJ2-1; 8 positions match TRBD2. With the DNA end fitting TRBJ2-7 better, the J assignment may be wrong. CDR1 is MNHEY, CDR2 SVGEGT, per germline. The length of the CDR3 is 16 residues. In DNA, the CDR3 is TGTGCCAGCAGAATAAACCTTCGGGGGGGCCACAATGAGCAGTACTTC. It translates to CASRINLRGGHNEQYF.

This clonotype was observed once. This sequence may be a read error, since a much larger clone differs from it by one base. The CDR3 region is CASSPLTSGANEQYF. CDR3 DNA: TGTGCCAGCAGCCCTCTTACTAGCGGGGCCAATGAGCAGTACTTC. The chain uses TRBV3-1 and TRBJ2-7; 10 positions match TRBD2. The V gene end was trimmed by 4 bases and the J gene end by 7 bases; junction bases not matched to a gene: 10. Germline loops: CDR1 LGHDT, CDR2 YNNKEL (reference sequence). The length of the CDR3 is 15 residues.

This clonotype was counted between two and nine times. The chain is built from TRBV5-1 and TRBJ1-1, with D possibly matching TRBD1 (5 bases). The CDR3 is made up of 15 amino acids. The V gene lost 1 base and the J gene lost 3 bases, with 13 bases spanning the gap. The germline CDR1 and CDR2 sequences are SGHRS and YFSETQ. The CDR3 here is CASSLSGASDTEAFF. CDR3 in DNA: TGCGCCAGCAGCTTGAGTGGGGCATCGGACACTGAAGCTTTCTTT. The variable domain in full, completed from reference TRBV5-1 and TRBJ1-1, reads KAGVTQTPRYLIKTRGQQVTLSCSPISGHRSVSWYQQTPGQGLQFLFEYFSETQRNKGNFPGRFSGRQFSNSRSEMNVSTLELGDSALYLCASSLSGASDTEAFFGQGTRLTVV.